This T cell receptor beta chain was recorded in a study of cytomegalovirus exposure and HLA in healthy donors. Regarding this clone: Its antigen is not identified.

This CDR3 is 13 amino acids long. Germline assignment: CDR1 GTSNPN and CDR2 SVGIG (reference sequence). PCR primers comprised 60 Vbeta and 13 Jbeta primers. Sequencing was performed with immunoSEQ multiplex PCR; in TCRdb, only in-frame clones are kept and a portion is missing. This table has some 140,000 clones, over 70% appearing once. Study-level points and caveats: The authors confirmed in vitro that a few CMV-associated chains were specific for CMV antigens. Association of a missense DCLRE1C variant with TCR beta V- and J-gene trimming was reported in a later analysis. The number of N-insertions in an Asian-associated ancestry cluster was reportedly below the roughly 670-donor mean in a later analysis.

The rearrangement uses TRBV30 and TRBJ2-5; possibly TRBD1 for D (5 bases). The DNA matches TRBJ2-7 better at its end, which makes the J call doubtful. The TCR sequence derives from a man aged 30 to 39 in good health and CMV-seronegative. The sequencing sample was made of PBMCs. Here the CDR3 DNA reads TGTGCCTGGAGTGTGACAGAAAAGGCCGAGCAGTACTTC. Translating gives CAWSVTEKAEQYF.